This TCR beta chain originates from a study of blood T cells in healthy people across ages. A second PCR, run for roughly 7 to 11 cycles, used a sample-barcoded 5' primer plus a J-beta primer mix. Via MiXCR, TCRdb re-called the 5' RACE reads, giving one row per CDR3 protein. In the table there are approximately 800,000 distinct CDR3 sequences, 20% to 30% of which are singletons. Another study also made use of these data, one on T cells of mothers and their children. That source reports: A few healthy Caucasian mothers and their six children were the donors.

This TCR derives from a boy younger than 18 in good health. Sequencing used blood.

Written as DNA, the CDR3 is TGTGCCAGCAGCCAAGAAGCCGGGCGGGCCAAAAACATTCAGTACTTC. It yields the protein CASSQEAGRAKNIQYF. The chain carries TRBV3-1 and TRBJ2-4, with D unresolved. V lost 0 bases and J lost 1, with 10 bases in between. CDR1 is LGHDT and CDR2 is YNNKEL in the germline V gene (reference sequence). The CDR3 contains 16 residues.